The next 29 T cell receptor beta chains were all read from a single sample in a study of blood T cell repertoires in COVID-19 (dated by TCRdb to 2018 to 2020). The library relied on the immunoSEQ multiplex PCR assay. TCRdb obtained this table from immuneACCESS and retained in-frame rearrangements with V and J assigned. These tables miss some clones; where compared with another copy, unresolved V genes account for less than half of the shortfall, and the remainder is unexplained. This sample lists roughly 93,000 clones; 75% to 90% were detected once. The ten largest clones add up to more than 0.85% of the sample. Sequenced input: peripheral blood. Receptors originate from a human donor in a cohort sampled during active COVID-19.

The rearrangement links TRBV5-1 to TRBJ2-3; D is possibly TRBD2 (7 bases). This CDR3 spans 16 amino acids. The V gene's germline CDR1 is SGHRS and CDR2 YFSETQ. V lost 0 bases and J 2 bases, leaving 13 bases between the germline ends. CDR3 nucleotides: TGCGCCAGCAGCTTGGCCGGGGGGACACCCACAGATACGCAGTATTTT. It codes for CASSLAGGTPTDTQYF.

This chain links TRBV5-1 with TRBJ2-7; 11 positions agree with TRBD1. The CDR3 consists of 13 residues. CDR1 is SGHRS and CDR2 is YFSETQ in the germline V gene. V trimming: 8 bases; J trimming: 2 bases; junction bases outside the gene matches: 3. The CDR3 region has the DNA TGCGCCAGTCGGACAGGGGGCGCCTACGAGCAGTACTTC. Protein sequence: CASRTGGAYEQYF.

This rearrangement joins TRBV7-9 to TRBJ1-2; D is undetermined. The CDR3 has 13 amino acids. The V gene lost 3 bases and the J gene lost 6 bases, with 11 bases spanning the gap. Germline CDR1 SEHNR, CDR2 FQNEAQ (reference sequence). For the CDR3, the DNA is TGTGCCAGCAGCTTTGCTGACTCACATGGCTACACCTTC. This encodes CASSFADSHGYTF.

The rearrangement links TRBV7-9 to TRBJ2-7; 7 bases align to TRBD1. CDR1 is SEHNR, CDR2 FQNEAQ, per germline (reference sequence). V lost 8 bases and J lost 0; bases outside the gene matches: 7. CDR3 length equals 14 residues. The CDR3 nucleotides are TGTGCCAGCCCCTGGGACAGTATCTCCTACGAGCAGTACTTC. It is translated as CASPWDSISYEQYF.

V and J are TRBV21-1 and TRBJ2-4; the table's D call of TRBD2 was not tested on the DNA. TRBV21-1 is a pseudogene. The CDR3 has 17 amino acids. The CDR3 DNA sequence: TGTGCCAGCAGCACCCCCCGGGAAGGTATATCCAAAAACATTCAGTACTTC. It translates to CASSTPREGISKNIQYF.

This chain links TRBV2 with TRBJ2-7; TRBD2 matches at 7 bases. The CDR3 is 14 residues long. Per germline, CDR1 SNHLY and CDR2 FYNNEI. The V segment lost 6 bases and the J segment 7 bases; nucleotides outside the gene matches: 12. The CDR3 reads CASSPSDLGGEQYF. Written as DNA, the CDR3 is TGTGCCAGCAGCCCCTCAGATCTCGGGGGGGAGCAGTACTTC.

Only a few counts were recorded for this clone. The genes are TRBV29-1 and TRBJ2-2; 8 bases align to TRBD1. The V and J ends lost 6 bases and 1 base, in that order; junction bases with no gene match: 7. The CDR3 extends over 15 amino acids. CDR1 is SQVTM, CDR2 ANQGSEA, per germline. CDR3 in DNA: TGCAGCGTAGATTCCGGGACAGGGAACACCGGGGAGCTGTTTTTT. Translated, it gives CSVDSGTGNTGELFF.

The chain is built from TRBV18 and TRBJ2-7, with 9 bases fitting TRBD2. V gave up 2 bases and J gave up 3 bases; unmatched junction bases: 5. The CDR3 extends over 15 amino acids. The germline V gene has CDR1 KGHSH and CDR2 LQKENI. The CDR3 sequence is CASSPFSGSSYEQYF. CDR3 coding DNA: TGTGCCAGCTCACCATTTAGCGGGAGTAGCTACGAGCAGTACTTC.

The V and J genes are TRBV6-6 and TRBJ1-1; D unresolved. In germline, CDR1 is MNHNY, CDR2 SVGAGI (reference sequence). Trimming took 3 bases from V and 3 from J, leaving 8 bases between them. The CDR3 is 13 residues long. The CDR3 nucleotides are TGTGCCAGCAGTTATGGGCCAGACACTGAAGCTTTCTTT. Translating gives CASSYGPDTEAFF.

This chain uses TRBV19 with TRBJ2-1, with TRBD1 as a possible D gene (6 bases). Trimming cost V 6 bases and J 7 bases, with 13 bases left between them. CDR1 LNHDA and CDR2 SQIVND come from the germline V gene (reference sequence). CDR3 length equals 13 residues. The CDR3: CASSYDRFNEQFF. As DNA, the CDR3 is TGTGCCAGTAGCTACGACAGGTTTAATGAGCAGTTCTTC. Variable domain in full (rest from reference TRBV19 and TRBJ2-1): DGGITQSPKYLFRKEGQNVTLSCEQNLNHDAMYWYRQDPGQGLRLIYYSQIVNDFQKGDIAEGYSVSREKKESFPLTVTSAQKNPTAFYLCASSYDRFNEQFFGPGTRLTVL.

This chain connects TRBV5-4 to TRBJ1-2; 7 bases line up with TRBD1. CDR3 length: 14 amino acids. CDR1 is SGHNT, CDR2 YYREEE, per germline (reference sequence). V was pared by 0 bases and J by 2 bases, with 1 base of the junction left unmatched. The CDR3 sequence: CASSLGGQNYGYTF. Written as DNA, the CDR3 is TGTGCCAGCAGCTTGGGGGGACAGAACTATGGCTACACCTTC.

The rearrangement uses TRBV28 and TRBJ2-4, with TRBD1 matching over 12 bases. This CDR3 contains 18 residues. The ends lost 3 bases at V and 8 bases at J; junction bases unmatched: 14. CDR1 is MDHEN, CDR2 SYDVKM, per germline. CDR3 nucleotides: TGTGCCAGCAGTTTCCCCCCCGGGACAGGGGGCCTGAGGGACATTCAGTACTTC. The encoded protein is CASSFPPGTGGLRDIQYF.

V gene TRBV11-3 combines with J gene TRBJ1-4; 10 bases match TRBD1. Looked up from germline, CDR1 is SGHNT and CDR2 is YENEEA. CDR3 length equals 14 residues. V was clipped by 5 bases and J by 7 bases; unmatched bases: 4. The CDR3 loop reads CASSPDRGSEKLFF. In DNA, the CDR3 is TGTGCCAGCAGCCCGGACAGGGGGAGTGAAAAACTGTTTTTT. Variable domain in full (rest from reference TRBV11-3 and TRBJ1-4): EAGVVQSPRYKIIEKKQPVAFWCNPISGHNTLYWYLQNLGQGPELLIRYENEEAVDDSQLPKDRFSAERLKGVDSTLKIQPAELGDSAVYLCASSPDRGSEKLFFGSGTQLSVL.

This clone appeared a few times. The V gene is TRBV7-9, the J gene TRBJ1-1; the match to TRBD1 covers 9 bases. V lost 5 bases and J lost 4; bases outside the gene matches: 5. The length of the CDR3 is 14 residues. From germline, CDR1 is SEHNR and CDR2 FQNEAQ (reference sequence). CDR3 in DNA: TGTGCCAGCAGCAGGGGACAGGGTGGCACTGAAGCTTTCTTT. This gives the protein CASSRGQGGTEAFF.

The chain links TRBV10-1 to TRBJ2-3; 14 positions match TRBD2. V lost 2 bases, J lost 6 bases, and 7 bases stayed unmatched. Germline V gives CDR1 WNHNN, CDR2 SYGVQD (reference sequence). The CDR3 has 17 residues. CDR3 sequence (DNA): TGCGCCAGCAGTGAGGAGGGACTAGCGGGAGTTTTGGATACGCAGTATTTT. Translated, it gives CASSEEGLAGVLDTQYF.

A few counts support this clone. This chain joins TRBV10-2 and TRBJ1-2; D ambiguous. CDR3 length: 15 amino acids. Germline V CDR1 and CDR2: WSHSY, SAAADI. The V gene lost 4 bases and the J gene lost 4 bases, with 16 bases spanning the gap. The CDR3 nucleotides read TGCGCCAGCAGTGGACGAAAGGAGGGAAGCTATGGCTACACCTTC. This gives the protein CASSGRKEGSYGYTF.

The rearrangement links TRBV19 to TRBJ1-2, with TRBD1 identical over 7 bases. Germline V gene sequence: CDR1 LNHDA, CDR2 SQIVND (reference sequence). Losses at the gene ends were 4 bases for V and 8 bases for J; bases not matched to a gene: 10. The CDR3 runs to 14 residues. The DNA for the CDR3 is TGTGCCAGTAGTAATCCAGGGGGAGGTTCCGGCTACACCTTC. The encoded protein is CASSNPGGGSGYTF. The variable domain in full, completed from reference TRBV19 and TRBJ1-2, reads DGGITQSPKYLFRKEGQNVTLSCEQNLNHDAMYWYRQDPGQGLRLIYYSQIVNDFQKGDIAEGYSVSREKKESFPLTVTSAQKNPTAFYLCASSNPGGGSGYTFGSGTRLTVV.

The chain joins TRBV7-2 to TRBJ2-1; possible D gene TRBD2, 6 bases. Deletions cut 2 bases from V and 8 bases from J, with 16 bases between. The CDR3 covers 15 residues. The germline CDR1 and CDR2 sequences are SGHTA and FQGNSA. This chain's CDR3 is CASSLRAGLSDEQFF. The CDR3, as DNA: TGTGCCAGCAGCTTAAGAGCGGGTTTAAGCGATGAGCAGTTCTTC.

The chain has TRBV18 and TRBJ2-5; D possibly corresponds to TRBD1 (5 bases). The germline V and J ends were trimmed by 2 bases and 1 base, with 8 bases remaining between them. Per the germline V gene, CDR1 is KGHSH and CDR2 is LQKENI. The CDR3 has 14 residues. CDR3 sequence (DNA): TGTGCCAGCTCACCAAAGGGGTTCCAAGAGACCCAGTACTTC. Protein product: CASSPKGFQETQYF.

The rearrangement uses TRBV28 and TRBJ2-7; 12 positions agree with TRBD2. CDR1 MDHEN and CDR2 SYDVKM come from the germline V gene. This CDR3 is 14 amino acids long. Trimming took 7 bases from V and 6 from J; bases not matched to a gene: 7. The CDR3 DNA reads as TGTGCCAGCACCCTAGCGGGAGGGCCAGCCGAGCAGTACTTC. Translating gives CASTLAGGPAEQYF. Full variable domain (rest looked up from reference TRBV28 and TRBJ2-7): DVKVTQSSRYLVKRTGEKVFLECVQDMDHENMFWYRQDPGLGLRLIYFSYDVKMKEKGDIPEGYSVSREKKERFSLILESASTNQTSMYLCASTLAGGPAEQYFGPGTRLTVT.

This chain links TRBV28 with TRBJ1-1; 8 nucleotides line up with TRBD1. V shed 7 bases and J 1 base; nucleotides not matched to a gene: 5. This CDR3 is built from 14 residues. Germline CDR1 reads MDHEN; CDR2 reads SYDVKM. The CDR3 DNA follows: TGTGCCAGCACCGTTGGACAGGGGAACACTGAAGCTTTCTTT. Encoded protein: CASTVGQGNTEAFF.

This chain links TRBV25-1 with TRBJ2-3; D remains ambiguous. Trimming pared 2 bases from V and 4 bases from J, leaving 10 bases between. The length of the CDR3 is 14 residues. In germline, CDR1 is MGHDK, CDR2 SYGVNS. This CDR3 is CASSEMAPADTQYF. In nucleotides, the CDR3 is TGTGCCAGCAGTGAAATGGCCCCCGCAGATACGCAGTATTTT.

This chain links TRBV28 with TRBJ2-2; D unresolved. The germline CDR1 and CDR2 sequences are MDHEN and SYDVKM. V lost 3 bases and J 0 bases, leaving 8 bases between the germline ends. The CDR3 extends over 15 amino acids. CDR3 in amino acids: CASSLWQTNTGELFF. The CDR3 DNA reads as TGTGCCAGCAGTTTGTGGCAGACGAACACCGGGGAGCTGTTTTTT.

V usage is TRBV2 and J usage is TRBJ2-1, with 10 bases matching TRBD2. V lost 4 bases, J lost 0 bases, and 18 bases stayed unmatched. The CDR3 runs 21 residues. Per the germline V gene, CDR1 is SNHLY and CDR2 is FYNNEI. The DNA of the CDR3 is TGTGCCAGCAGTGGATCGGGGACTAGCGACCTACTAGGGGCCTCCTACAATGAGCAGTTCTTC. Its translation is CASSGSGTSDLLGASYNEQFF.

CDR3: CATSDAGTGREQYF. The DNA for the CDR3 is TGTGCCACCAGTGACGCTGGGACAGGGCGCGAGCAGTACTTC. This chain connects TRBV24-1 to TRBJ2-7; 9 bases fit TRBD1. The V gene's germline CDR1 is KGHDR and CDR2 SFDVKD. There are 14 residues in the CDR3. V shed 4 bases, J shed 6 bases, and the junction held 6 bases outside the gene matches.

In this sample, this clone turned up a few times. J is TRBJ1-4 and V is TRBV20-1; D possibly corresponds to TRBD1 (6 bases). The CDR3 is 12 amino acids. Germline V CDR1 and CDR2: DFQATT, SNEGSKA (reference sequence). The V and J ends lost 3 bases and 8 bases respectively, with 10 bases between them. The CDR3 reads CSASKGGEKLFF. The CDR3 nucleotides read TGCAGTGCTAGTAAAGGGGGAGAAAAACTGTTTTTT.

This chain links TRBV30 with TRBJ2-5, with 9 bases matching TRBD2. Per the germline V gene, CDR1 is GTSNPN and CDR2 is SVGIG (reference sequence). The CDR3 spans 15 residues. J was trimmed by 5 bases and V by 0 bases; bases with no gene match: 7. CDR3 nucleotides: TGTGCCTGGAGTGTACTCCCTAGCGGGGTTGAGACCCAGTACTTC. This translates into CAWSVLPSGVETQYF.

V and J are TRBV3-1 (or the pseudogene TRBV3-2) and TRBJ2-5; 12 nucleotides match TRBD2. With V trimmed by 0 bases and J by 5 bases, 7 bases remained unmatched. Germline-derived CDR1 and CDR2 are LGHDT and YNNKEL (reference sequence). CDR3 size: 17 residues. The CDR3 sequence is CASSQDTTSGRQETQYF. The CDR3 nucleotides read TGTGCCAGCAGCCAAGACACCACTAGCGGGAGGCAGGAGACCCAGTACTTC.

The rearrangement links TRBV3-1 (or the pseudogene TRBV3-2) to TRBJ1-1; TRBD1 matches 10 bases. Germline CDR1 LGHDT, CDR2 YNNKEL (reference sequence). The CDR3 loop spans 13 amino acids. Trimming at V came to 1 base and at J to 9 bases, leaving 2 bases not matched to a gene. CDR3 coding DNA: TGTGCCAGCAGCCAAGGGGACAGGGGTAAAGCTTTCTTT. The encoded protein is CASSQGDRGKAFF.